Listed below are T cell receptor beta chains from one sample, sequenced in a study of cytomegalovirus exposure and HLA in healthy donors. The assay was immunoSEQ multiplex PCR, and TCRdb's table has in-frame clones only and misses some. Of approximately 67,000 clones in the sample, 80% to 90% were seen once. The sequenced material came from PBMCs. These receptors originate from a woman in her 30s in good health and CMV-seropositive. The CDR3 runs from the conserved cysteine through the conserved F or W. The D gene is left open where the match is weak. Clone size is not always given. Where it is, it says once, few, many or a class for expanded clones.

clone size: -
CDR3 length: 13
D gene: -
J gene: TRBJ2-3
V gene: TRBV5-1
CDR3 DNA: TGCGCCAGCAGCTCGAACATCGCAGATACGCAGTATTTT
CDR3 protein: CASSSNIADTQYF

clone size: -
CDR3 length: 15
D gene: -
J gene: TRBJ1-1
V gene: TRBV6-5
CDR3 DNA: TGTGCCAGCAGTTACTCGAATCTTCGGGGTAATGAAGCTTTCTTT
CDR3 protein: CASSYSNLRGNEAFF

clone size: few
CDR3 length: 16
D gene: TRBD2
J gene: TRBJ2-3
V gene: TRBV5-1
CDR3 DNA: TGCGCCAGCAGCTTAAATAGCGGGACCCTAGGGGATACGCAGTATTTT
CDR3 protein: CASSLNSGTLGDTQYF

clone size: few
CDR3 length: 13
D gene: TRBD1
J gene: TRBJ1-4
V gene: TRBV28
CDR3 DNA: TGTGCCAGCAGCCGAAGACAGGGGACCAAACTGTTTTTT
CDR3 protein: CASSRRQGTKLFF

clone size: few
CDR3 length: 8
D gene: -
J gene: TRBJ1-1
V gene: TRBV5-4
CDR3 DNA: TGTGCCAGCCCGAGGGCTTTCTTT
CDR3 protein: CASPRAFF

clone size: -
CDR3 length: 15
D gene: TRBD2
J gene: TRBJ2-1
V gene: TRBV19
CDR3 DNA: TGTGCCAGTAGTAGGGGGCTAGCGGGATACAATGAGCAGTTCTTC
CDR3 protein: CASSRGLAGYNEQFF

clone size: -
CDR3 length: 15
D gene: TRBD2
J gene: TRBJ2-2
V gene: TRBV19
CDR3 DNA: TGTGCCACTAAGGGACTAGCGGGAGGAACCGGGGAGCTGTTTTTT
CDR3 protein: CATKGLAGGTGELFF

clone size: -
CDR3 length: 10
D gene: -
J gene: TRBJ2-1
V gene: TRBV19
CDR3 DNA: TGTGCGAGCGGGTACAATGAGCAGTTCTTC
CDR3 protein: CASGYNEQFF

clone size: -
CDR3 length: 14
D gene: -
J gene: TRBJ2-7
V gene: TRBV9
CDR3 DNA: TGTGCCAGCAGCGTATTAGGGGGTCCCTACGAGCAGTACTTC
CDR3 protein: CASSVLGGPYEQYF

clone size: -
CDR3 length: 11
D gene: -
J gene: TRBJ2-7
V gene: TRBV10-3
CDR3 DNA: TGTGCCATCAGTCGGGGGTACGAGCAGTACTTC
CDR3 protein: CAISRGYEQYF

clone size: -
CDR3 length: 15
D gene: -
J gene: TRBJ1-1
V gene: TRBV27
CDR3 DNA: TGTGCCAGCAGTTTAGTCTCGGGGGTCAACACTGAAGCTTTCTTT
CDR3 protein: CASSLVSGVNTEAFF

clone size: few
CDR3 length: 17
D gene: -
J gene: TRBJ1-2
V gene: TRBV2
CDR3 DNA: TGTGCCAGCAATTCCCAATTGGGCAGGGCTTTTAACTATGGCTACACCTTC
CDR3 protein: CASNSQLGRAFNYGYTF

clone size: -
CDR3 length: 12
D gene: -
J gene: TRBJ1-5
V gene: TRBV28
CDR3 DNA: TGTGCCAGCAGTCTCCCAGAGGACAGTGTGCATTTT
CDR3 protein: CASSLPEDSVHF

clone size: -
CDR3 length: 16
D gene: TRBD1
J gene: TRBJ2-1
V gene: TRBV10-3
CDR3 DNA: TGTGCCATCAGTGAGGTATCTCGGGACAGGGGGAATGAGCAGTTCTTC
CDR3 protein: CAISEVSRDRGNEQFF

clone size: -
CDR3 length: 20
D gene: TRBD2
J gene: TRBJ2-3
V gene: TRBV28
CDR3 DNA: TGTGCCAGCAGTTTTTTTTTAGTGGAGGTGACTAGCCGGCGCACAGATACGCAGTATTTT
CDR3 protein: CASSFFLVEVTSRRTDTQYF

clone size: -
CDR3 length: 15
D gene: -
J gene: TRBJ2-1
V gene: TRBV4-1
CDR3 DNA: TGCGCCAGCAGCCAAGCTAGAGCGGGTTACAATGAGCAGTTCTTC
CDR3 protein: CASSQARAGYNEQFF

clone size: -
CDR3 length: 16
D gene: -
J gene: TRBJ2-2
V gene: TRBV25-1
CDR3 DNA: TGTGCCAGCAGTGGAACTAGAGTATTTTCAACCGGGGAGCTGTTTTTT
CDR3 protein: CASSGTRVFSTGELFF

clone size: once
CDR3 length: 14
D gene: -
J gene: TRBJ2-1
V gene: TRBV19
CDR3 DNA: TGTGCCAGCTCATGGGGGCGGTCCTACAATGAGCAGTTCTTC
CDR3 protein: CASSWGRSYNEQFF

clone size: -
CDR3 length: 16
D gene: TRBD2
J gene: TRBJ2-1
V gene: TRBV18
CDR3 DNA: TGTGCCAGCTCACCTGGGACTAGCGGGAGCTACAATGAGCAGTTCTTC
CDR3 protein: CASSPGTSGSYNEQFF

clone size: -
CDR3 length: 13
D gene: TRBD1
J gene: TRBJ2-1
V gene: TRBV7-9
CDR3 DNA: TGTGCCAGCAGCGAGGGGGCGGCGGATGAGCAGTTCTTC
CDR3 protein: CASSEGAADEQFF